This TCR beta chain comes out of a study of vaccination and CD4 T cells after COVID-19. Study in general: Investigators stimulated cells with overlapping spike peptides drawn from SARS-CoV-2, HCoV-NL63, HCoV-OC43 and HCoV-229E. Study-level findings and limits: Convalescent patients had a median 86.3% of reactive clones appearing only post-vaccination.

Stated treatment: approximately nine-day PBMC culture with coronavirus spike peptide pools or control peptides (ViraFEST assay). Turning to this clonotype: Its antigen is unidentified.

Sequenced with the Oncomine TCR Beta short-read assay was DNA taken from cultured CD4+ T cells. Each CDR3 protein gets one entry after TCRdb re-called the PCR reads with MiXCR. The sample yields about 15,000 distinct CDR3 sequences, roughly 74% seen once. CDR3 length: 15 amino acids. Germline assignment: CDR1 MNHNS and CDR2 SASEGT. The V gene lost 4 bases and the J gene lost 7 bases, with 14 bases spanning the gap. The specimen comprised CD4+ T cells from blood, cultured in vitro, sampled after SARS-CoV-2 vaccination. V usage is TRBV6-1 and J usage is TRBJ1-6; D perhaps matches TRBD1 (5 bases). This TCR was sampled from a human donor who received a COVID-19 vaccine. The CDR3 DNA sequence: TGTGCCAGCAGTGCAGAACGGACATCCAATTCACCCCTCCACTTT. Residues: CASSAERTSNSPLHF.